A single sample is the source of the 11 T cell receptor beta chains below, sequenced in a study of blood T cells in healthy people across ages (dated by TCRdb to between 2014 and 2017). The library came from 5' RACE. Sequencing relied on an Illumina HiSeq 2500. The second PCR ran for about 7 to 11 cycles and used a J-beta primer mix along with a sample-barcoded 5' primer. In-frame beta chains were kept once TCRdb had trimmed the public reads at Q25 with fastp and called clones with MiXCR. Every distinct CDR3 protein forms one entry, paired with its most common genes and DNA. Present in this sample are more than 1.4 million distinct CDR3 sequences, about 43% of which were seen just once. The top ten clones comprise roughly 7.7% of the sample. The sample consisted of blood. These TCRs come from a young woman in good health.

This clonotype was detected many times. The J gene is TRBJ2-6, the V gene TRBV6-4; D gene uncertain. Trimming shortened V by 2 bases and J by 0 bases, and 2 bases separated the two germline ends. This CDR3 is built from 14 residues. CDR1 and CDR2 (germline): MRHNA, SNTAGT. The CDR3 DNA follows: TGTGCCAGCAGTGACAACTCTGGGGCCAACGTCCTGACTTTC. Translated, it gives CASSDNSGANVLTF.

V gene TRBV2 combines with J gene TRBJ2-1; 8 bases map to TRBD2. The CDR3 spans 16 residues. Germline V gives CDR1 SNHLY, CDR2 FYNNEI. V lost 0 bases to trimming and J lost 10 bases; unmatched junction nucleotides: 11. As DNA, the CDR3 is TGTGCCAGCAGTGAAGCGACACGAGCGGGAGTCGGCGAGCAGTTCTTC. Amino acids: CASSEATRAGVGEQFF.

The chain links TRBV9 to TRBJ1-5, with TRBD1 as a possible D gene (5 bases). Germline CDR1 and CDR2: SGDLS and YYNGEE. The CDR3 covers 15 residues. The V end was cut by 0 bases, the J end by 6 bases, with 13 bases between. CDR3 coding DNA: TGTGCCAGCAGCGTAGGTGGGGGATTGGGTCAGCCCCAGCATTTT. Its translation is CASSVGGGLGQPQHF.

This chain links TRBV20-1 with TRBJ2-1; 9 bases are shared with TRBD2. This CDR3 comprises 16 residues. The V gene end was trimmed by 5 bases and the J gene end by 8 bases; junction bases not matched to a gene: 16. CDR1 and CDR2 (germline): DFQATT, SNEGSKA (reference sequence). The CDR3 protein is CSARGLGAGGPHEQFF. The CDR3 DNA reads as TGCAGTGCTCGTGGGCTGGGGGCGGGAGGGCCCCATGAGCAGTTCTTC.

The table lists this clonotype with a few counts. The chain employs TRBV29-1 and TRBJ1-2, with TRBD1 identical over 8 bases. V lost 3 bases and J lost 5; bases outside the gene matches: 5. Germline V CDR1 and CDR2: SQVTM, ANQGSEA. This CDR3 region has 13 residues. CDR3 DNA sequence: TGCAGCGTTGAGGACAGGGCATCTTATGGCTACACCTTC. Translated: CSVEDRASYGYTF.

This chain connects TRBV20-1 to TRBJ2-3; 10 bases map to TRBD1. The V gene end was trimmed by 7 bases and the J gene end by 5 bases; junction bases not matched to a gene: 6. CDR1 DFQATT and CDR2 SNEGSKA come from the germline V gene (reference sequence). This CDR3 spans 13 amino acids. CDR3 sequence: CSGRTGGIDTQYF. CDR3 DNA: TGCAGTGGAAGGACAGGGGGAATAGATACGCAGTATTTT.

J is TRBJ2-4 and V is TRBV20-1, with a tentative D call TRBD2 (6 bases). The better agreement between TRBJ2-7 and the DNA end casts doubt on the J call. CDR3 length: 13 residues. Germline lookup yields CDR1 DFQATT and CDR2 SNEGSKA (reference sequence). The CDR3 is CSASWRDPYEQYF. The CDR3 DNA sequence: TGCAGTGCTAGTTGGCGGGACCCTTACGAGCAGTACTTC.

The chain carries TRBV28 and TRBJ1-1; D possibly corresponds to TRBD1 (6 bases). The V gene lost 3 bases and the J gene lost 0 bases, with 11 bases spanning the gap. This CDR3 comprises 15 residues. Per the germline V gene, CDR1 is MDHEN and CDR2 is SYDVKM. Here the CDR3 DNA reads TGTGCCAGCAGTTTCAGGGGCCGACTGAACACTGAAGCTTTCTTT. It yields the protein CASSFRGRLNTEAFF.

This clonotype was detected only a few times. Written as DNA, the CDR3 is TGTGCCATCAGAGGAACAGGGGGAGGGTCCTACGAGCAGTACTTC. It specifies CAIRGTGGGSYEQYF. This chain connects TRBV10-3 to TRBJ2-7; tentatively, D is TRBD1 (8 bases). The CDR3 is made up of 15 amino acids. Germline values: CDR1 ENHRY, CDR2 SYGVKD. The V and J ends lost 6 bases and 1 base respectively, with 16 bases between them.

This clonotype has just a few counts. The rearrangement links TRBV18 to TRBJ2-4; D is unclear. This CDR3 has 13 residues. Looked up from germline, CDR1 is KGHSH and CDR2 is LQKENI. V lost 1 base to trimming and J lost 5 bases, with 6 bases between them. The CDR3 DNA reads TGTGCCAGCTCACCACTAGTTCAAAACATTCAGTACTTC. Its translation: CASSPLVQNIQYF.

The rearrangement joins TRBV6-6 to TRBJ1-1; tentative D call: TRBD1 (6 bases). V gave up 2 bases and J gave up 0 bases, with 16 bases separating them. This CDR3 contains 17 residues. Germline CDR1 reads MNHNY; CDR2 reads SVGAGI (reference sequence). The CDR3 region is CASSYPFNGGMNTEAFF. CDR3 nucleotide sequence: TGTGCCAGCAGTTACCCGTTTAATGGGGGCATGAACACTGAAGCTTTCTTT.